Listed below are T cell receptor beta chains from one sample, sequenced in a study of T cells in Graves' hyperthyroidism and ophthalmopathy. Using its own MiXCR run on the multiplex PCR reads, TCRdb lists one record per CDR3 protein. This table holds under 700,000 distinct CDR3 sequences, around 15% found once. Sequencing used blood. These receptor sequences come from a woman younger than 35 with Graves' hyperthyroidism. CDR3s include the opening cysteine and the closing phenylalanine or tryptophan. Each record gives: clone size, D gene, J gene, V gene, CDR3 protein, CDR3 DNA. The D gene is left open where the match is weak. Clone size is not always given. Where it is, it says once, few, many or a class for expanded clones.

size: many
D: -
J: TRBJ2-7
V: TRBV2
CDR3: CASRNRAPALAAVQYF
DNA: TGTGCCAGCAGAAACCGGGCCCCGGCTCTCGCCGCTGTGCAGTACTTC

size: many
D: TRBD2
J: TRBJ2-3
V: TRBV29-1
CDR3: CSLERTSGSTDTQYF
DNA: TGCAGCCTTGAGAGGACTAGCGGGAGCACAGATACGCAGTATTTT

size: few
D: TRBD1
J: TRBJ1-6
V: TRBV24-1
CDR3: CATSDRTGTENSPLHF
DNA: TGTGCCACCAGTGATCGAACCGGGACAGAGAATTCACCCCTCCACTTT

size: -
D: -
J: TRBJ2-7
V: TRBV5-4
CDR3: CASSLWSGYEQYF
DNA: TGTGCCAGCAGCTTGTGGTCTGGATACGAGCAGTACTTC

size: few
D: -
J: TRBJ2-7
V: TRBV5-1
CDR3: CASSSQRGFDEQYF
DNA: TGCGCCAGCAGCTCCCAACGAGGATTCGACGAGCAGTACTTC

size: few
D: -
J: TRBJ1-1
V: TRBV7-2
CDR3: CASSRQGPGDRAFF
DNA: TGTGCCAGCAGCCGCCAAGGGCCCGGGGATAGGGCTTTCTTT

size: -
D: -
J: TRBJ2-2
V: TRBV24-1
CDR3: CATSDPRTEGIGELFF
DNA: TGTGCCACCAGTGATCCTAGGACGGAGGGGATCGGGGAGCTGTTTTTT

size: -
D: -
J: TRBJ1-5
V: TRBV19
CDR3: CASSIVREINQPQHF
DNA: TGTGCCAGTAGTATAGTCAGAGAGATCAATCAGCCCCAGCATTTT

size: few
D: -
J: TRBJ1-6
V: TRBV9
CDR3: CASSVGSDTWGIAPLHF
DNA: TGTGCCAGCAGCGTAGGCTCAGACACTTGGGGGATCGCACCCCTCCACTTT

size: many
D: TRBD2
J: TRBJ2-1
V: TRBV30
CDR3: CAWSPGLAVYNEQFF
DNA: TGTGCCTGGAGCCCGGGACTAGCGGTCTACAATGAGCAGTTCTTC

size: few
D: -
J: TRBJ1-3
V: TRBV4-3
CDR3: CASSQMGSSGNTIYF
DNA: TGCGCCAGCAGCCAAATGGGGAGCTCTGGAAACACCATATATTTT

size: few
D: -
J: TRBJ2-5
V: TRBV20-1
CDR3: CSARRSVGETQYF
DNA: TGCAGTGCTAGAAGGTCCGTCGGAGAGACCCAGTACTTC

size: few
D: TRBD2
J: TRBJ2-1
V: TRBV10-3
CDR3: CAISESTRTRRDNEQFF
DNA: TGTGCCATCAGTGAGTCGACTCGGACTAGACGAGACAATGAGCAGTTCTTC

size: few
D: TRBD2
J: TRBJ2-1
V: TRBV24-1
CDR3: CATSDLSGRAGEQFF
DNA: TGTGCCACCAGTGACCTTAGCGGGAGGGCCGGGGAGCAGTTCTTC

size: many
D: -
J: TRBJ2-1
V: TRBV28
CDR3: CASSQGGSYNEQFF
DNA: TGTGCCAGCAGTCAGGGAGGCTCCTACAATGAGCAGTTCTTC

size: many
D: -
J: TRBJ2-1
V: TRBV12-3/TRBV12-4
CDR3: CASSSTGTPRSNEQFF
DNA: TGTGCCAGCAGTTCCACCGGGACACCCCGGTCCAATGAGCAGTTCTTC

size: -
D: TRBD2
J: TRBJ2-5
V: TRBV18
CDR3: CASSPTNSGGNKETQYF
DNA: TGTGCCAGCTCACCAACCAACTCGGGAGGGAATAAAGAGACCCAGTACTTC

size: -
D: TRBD2
J: TRBJ2-1
V: TRBV7-2
CDR3: CASSSLGGNQFF
DNA: TGTGCCAGCAGCTCCTTGGGAGGGAATCAGTTCTTC

size: many
D: -
J: TRBJ1-4
V: TRBV6-1
CDR3: CASTTIGLDEKLFF
DNA: TGTGCCAGCACCACGATAGGGCTCGATGAAAAACTGTTTTTT

size: few
D: TRBD1
J: TRBJ2-3
V: TRBV14
CDR3: CASSQDRTGPRFTQYF
DNA: TGTGCCAGCAGCCAAGACAGGACAGGGCCCCGGTTTACGCAGTATTTT

size: few
D: -
J: TRBJ2-1
V: TRBV12-5
CDR3: CASGLVLGGRYNEQFF
DNA: TGTGCTAGTGGTTTGGTACTCGGAGGGCGCTACAATGAGCAGTTCTTC

size: many
D: -
J: TRBJ1-2
V: TRBV12-3/TRBV12-4
CDR3: CASSHSNSRWKIYTF
DNA: TGTGCCAGCAGCCATTCTAACTCCCGGTGGAAGATCTACACCTTC

size: -
D: -
J: TRBJ1-5
V: TRBV24-1
CDR3: CATSEPIDNQPQHF
DNA: TGTGCCACCAGTGAACCCATAGACAATCAGCCCCAGCATTTT

size: many
D: TRBD1
J: TRBJ2-1
V: TRBV29-1
CDR3: CSVPGQGYNEQFF
DNA: TGCAGCGTTCCGGGACAGGGCTACAATGAGCAGTTCTTC

size: many
D: TRBD1
J: TRBJ2-1
V: TRBV27
CDR3: CASIANQGGSEQFF
DNA: TGTGCCAGCATCGCAAATCAAGGGGGCTCTGAGCAGTTCTTC

size: many
D: -
J: TRBJ2-5
V: TRBV20-1
CDR3: CSASGWGQETQYF
DNA: TGCAGTGCTAGTGGCTGGGGACAAGAGACCCAGTACTTC

size: -
D: TRBD2
J: TRBJ2-5
V: TRBV12-3/TRBV12-4
CDR3: CASSLLSGMTVETQYF
DNA: TGTGCCAGCAGTTTATTAAGCGGGATGACCGTGGAGACCCAGTACTTC

size: few
D: TRBD2
J: TRBJ2-5
V: TRBV10-3
CDR3: CAISQTGLAVQETQYF
DNA: TGTGCCATCAGTCAAACCGGACTAGCGGTCCAAGAGACCCAGTACTTC

size: -
D: -
J: TRBJ1-3
V: TRBV12-3/TRBV12-4
CDR3: CASSEHGRLGYTIYF
DNA: TGTGCCAGCAGTGAACATGGGAGGCTGGGATACACCATATATTTT

size: few
D: -
J: TRBJ1-4
V: TRBV7-9
CDR3: CASSARATNEKLFF
DNA: TGTGCCAGCAGCGCGCGCGCAACTAATGAAAAACTGTTTTTT

size: -
D: TRBD1
J: TRBJ2-1
V: TRBV12-5
CDR3: CASGLVGTGSYNEQFF
DNA: TGTGCTAGTGGTTTAGTAGGGACAGGGTCCTACAATGAGCAGTTCTTC

size: many
D: TRBD2
J: TRBJ2-5
V: TRBV7-2
CDR3: CASSLGRLAGGRGETQYF
DNA: TGTGCCAGCAGCCTAGGAAGACTAGCGGGGGGTCGGGGGGAGACCCAGTACTTC

size: few
D: TRBD1
J: TRBJ2-7
V: TRBV20-1
CDR3: CSARDVTGVTYEQYF
DNA: TGCAGTGCTAGAGACGTCACAGGGGTCACCTACGAGCAGTACTTC